This is a list of T cell receptor beta chains from one sample in a study of CD8 T cells in ankylosing spondylitis. TCRdb used MiXCR to reprocess the 5' RACE reads, holding one entry per CDR3 protein. The sample includes about 350,000 distinct CDR3 sequences, 20% of them seen just once. Sequenced: blood, either unsorted or a sorted T cell fraction (not recorded which). The receptors shown here come from a male donor with ankylosing spondylitis or in good health (not recorded which). CDR3s include the opening cysteine and the closing phenylalanine or tryptophan. A D gene is named only where the DNA matches it firmly. Not all rows give a size; the values are once, few, many and, for expanded clones, a class.

d_call: NA
clone_size: NA
j_call: TRBJ2-7
v_call: TRBV14
cdr3_aa: CASSQDVSYEQYF
cdr3_nt: TGTGCCAGCAGCCAAGATGTGAGTTACGAGCAGTACTTC

d_call: TRBD1
clone_size: few
j_call: TRBJ2-7
v_call: TRBV2
cdr3_aa: CASSEGSGGVYEQYF
cdr3_nt: TGTGCCAGCAGTGAAGGGTCAGGGGGCGTATACGAGCAGTACTTC

d_call: TRBD2
clone_size: NA
j_call: TRBJ2-1
v_call: TRBV15
cdr3_aa: CATSRVGLAGYNEQFF
cdr3_nt: TGTGCCACCAGCAGAGTGGGGCTAGCGGGGTACAATGAGCAGTTCTTC

d_call: NA
clone_size: NA
j_call: TRBJ2-2
v_call: TRBV28
cdr3_aa: CAILRDQNTGELFF
cdr3_nt: TGTGCCATCCTCCGGGATCAGAACACCGGGGAGCTGTTTTTT

d_call: NA
clone_size: many
j_call: TRBJ2-5
v_call: TRBV7-6
cdr3_aa: CASRLLAEQETQYF
cdr3_nt: TGTGCCAGCAGACTTTTGGCCGAGCAAGAGACCCAGTACTTC

d_call: NA
clone_size: NA
j_call: TRBJ2-5
v_call: TRBV7-8
cdr3_aa: CASSLALTQETQYF
cdr3_nt: TGTGCCAGCAGCTTAGCTCTTACACAAGAGACCCAGTACTTC

d_call: TRBD1
clone_size: NA
j_call: TRBJ2-5
v_call: TRBV6-1
cdr3_aa: CASSEGQGTQYF
cdr3_nt: TGTGCCAGCAGTGAAGGACAGGGGACCCAGTACTTC

d_call: TRBD1
clone_size: few
j_call: TRBJ2-4
v_call: TRBV29-1
cdr3_aa: CSAKTGVGNIQYF
cdr3_nt: TGCAGCGCCAAGACAGGGGTTGGGAACATTCAGTACTTC

d_call: TRBD1
clone_size: NA
j_call: TRBJ2-7
v_call: TRBV6-2/TRBV6-3
cdr3_aa: CASSWVPGQTYEQYF
cdr3_nt: TGTGCCAGCAGTTGGGTTCCGGGACAGACCTACGAGCAGTACTTC

d_call: TRBD2
clone_size: few
j_call: TRBJ2-2
v_call: TRBV6-1
cdr3_aa: CASSPGTSGPTGELFF
cdr3_nt: TGTGCCAGCAGCCCCGGGACTAGCGGGCCCACCGGGGAGCTGTTTTTT

d_call: TRBD1
clone_size: few
j_call: TRBJ2-1
v_call: TRBV20-1
cdr3_aa: CSARPGTGGWGEQFF
cdr3_nt: TGCAGTGCTAGACCCGGGACAGGGGGTTGGGGTGAGCAGTTCTTC

d_call: TRBD2
clone_size: NA
j_call: TRBJ2-7
v_call: TRBV3-1
cdr3_aa: CASSMGRLAGGLSYEQYF
cdr3_nt: TGTGCCAGCAGCATGGGGCGACTAGCGGGGGGCCTTTCCTACGAGCAGTACTTC

d_call: TRBD1
clone_size: NA
j_call: TRBJ2-1
v_call: TRBV20-1
cdr3_aa: CSGRDRGSNEQFF
cdr3_nt: TGCAGTGGCCGGGACAGGGGGTCCAATGAGCAGTTCTTC

d_call: TRBD2
clone_size: few
j_call: TRBJ2-7
v_call: TRBV3-1
cdr3_aa: CASSQDWGGEQYF
cdr3_nt: TGTGCCAGCAGCCAAGATTGGGGGGGCGAGCAGTACTTC

d_call: NA
clone_size: NA
j_call: TRBJ2-3
v_call: TRBV21-1
cdr3_aa: CASSKVSLRSTDTQYF
cdr3_nt: TGTGCCAGCAGCAAAGTCTCCCTCAGGTCCACAGATACGCAGTATTTT

d_call: NA
clone_size: few
j_call: TRBJ2-1
v_call: TRBV3-1
cdr3_aa: CASSHTPGLDLSYNEQFF
cdr3_nt: TGTGCCAGCAGCCATACACCGGGACTCGACCTCTCCTACAATGAGCAGTTCTTC

d_call: NA
clone_size: NA
j_call: TRBJ2-2
v_call: TRBV27
cdr3_aa: CASGSGELFF
cdr3_nt: TGTGCCAGCGGATCCGGGGAGCTGTTTTTT

d_call: NA
clone_size: few
j_call: TRBJ2-3
v_call: TRBV29-1
cdr3_aa: CSVEDLFGELDSTDTQYF
cdr3_nt: TGCAGCGTTGAAGATCTTTTCGGGGAGTTAGATAGCACAGATACGCAGTATTTT